The 24 T cell receptor beta chains below were found in one sample sequenced in a study of technical replicates of blood from several donors. The repertoire was sequenced with immunoSEQ multiplex PCR; TCRdb's copy has only in-frame clones and lacks some. The top ten hold less than 0.25% of the sample, which has around 98,000 clones, under 97% seen once. The sequenced sample consisted of T cells isolated from PBMCs. The source is a human donor in good health.

This chain's CDR3 is CASSFGWRGEKLFF. As DNA, the CDR3 is TGTGCCAGCAGTTTCGGGTGGCGGGGTGAAAAACTGTTTTTT. This sequence joins TRBV27 and TRBJ1-4, with D uncertain. This CDR3 has 14 amino acids. V lost 3 bases and J lost 7, with 12 bases in between. CDR1 and CDR2 (germline): MNHEY, SMNVEV (reference sequence).

The chain is built from TRBV5-1 and TRBJ1-1; no clear D gene. CDR1 SGHRS and CDR2 YFSETQ come from the germline V gene. The CDR3 runs to 15 residues. V shed 3 bases and J shed 1 base, with 13 bases lying between them. CDR3 nucleotide sequence: TGCGCCAGCAGCTCCCAGGCCCCCAGGAACACTGAAGCTTTCTTT. Translated: CASSSQAPRNTEAFF.

The V call is TRBV5-1, the J call TRBJ2-1, with 9 bases that match TRBD2. Germline V gene sequence: CDR1 SGHRS, CDR2 YFSETQ. The V and J ends lost 1 base and 9 bases, in that order; junction bases with no gene match: 8. CDR3 length equals 15 residues. DNA of the CDR3: TGCGCCAGCAGCTTGAGGGCGGGGGGGCTAATTGAGCAGTTCTTC. Encoded protein: CASSLRAGGLIEQFF.

Details on this clone: Within the sample, other DNA sequences also encode this same CDR3. The CDR3 nucleotides read TGCAGCGTAGGGGACAGGGGATCTGGAAACACCATATATTTT. Protein sequence: CSVGDRGSGNTIYF. The V gene is TRBV29-1, the J gene TRBJ1-3, with TRBD1 identical over 10 bases. Trimming took 6 bases from V and 1 from J; bases not matched to a gene: 3. This CDR3 contains 14 residues. CDR1 and CDR2 from the germline V gene are SQVTM and ANQGSEA.

This chain links TRBV7-7 with TRBJ2-3, with D unclear. The CDR3 sequence is 15 residues long. Trimming took 2 bases from V and 3 from J, leaving 12 bases between them. CDR1 is SSHAT, CDR2 FNYEAQ, per germline (reference sequence). The CDR3 is CASSLSRLVTDTQYF. CDR3 nucleotides: TGTGCCAGCAGCTTATCGCGATTAGTGACAGATACGCAGTATTTT. The full variable domain, with the rest looked up from reference TRBV7-7 and TRBJ2-3, is GAGVSQSPRYKVTKRGQDVTLRCDPISSHATLYWYQQALGQGPEFLTYFNYEAQPDKSGLPSDRFSAERPEGSISTLTIQRTEQRDSAMYRCASSLSRLVTDTQYFGPGTRLTVL.

The chain recombines TRBV30 with TRBJ1-2; D not resolved. This CDR3 comprises 14 residues. CDR1 and CDR2 (germline): GTSNPN, SVGIG (reference sequence). V was shortened by 0 bases and J by 3 bases, with 11 bases between the two germline ends. The CDR3 DNA reads as TGTGCCTGGAGTGTACAATGGGGAGACTATGGCTACACCTTC. Amino acid sequence: CAWSVQWGDYGYTF.

This clone is a singleton in its sample. V and J are TRBV7-2 and TRBJ1-1, with a weak D call TRBD1 (6 bases). The CDR3 length is 17 residues. V was shortened by 1 base and J by 1 base, with 16 bases between the two germline ends. The germline V gene has CDR1 SGHTA and CDR2 FQGNSA. CDR3 sequence: CASSLVAGDPPNTEAFF. In nucleotides, the CDR3 is TGTGCCAGCAGCTTAGTGGCAGGGGACCCACCGAACACTGAAGCTTTCTTT.

The CDR3, as DNA: TGCGCCAGCAGCTTATGGGGGCGTGAGGGAAAGACCCAGTACTTC. It codes for CASSLWGREGKTQYF. The chain is built from TRBV5-1 and TRBJ2-5, with D possibly TRBD1 on 6 matching bases. V lost 2 bases and J lost 6, with 17 bases in between. Germline V CDR1 and CDR2: SGHRS, YFSETQ. The CDR3 extends over 15 amino acids.

V usage is TRBV29-1 and J usage is TRBJ2-6; 8 positions match TRBD2. The CDR3 is made up of 18 amino acids. The V segment lost 5 bases and the J segment 2 bases; nucleotides outside the gene matches: 14. CDR1 is SQVTM, CDR2 ANQGSEA, per germline. CDR3 amino acids: CSVLLAAPEAAGANVLTF. CDR3 DNA sequence: TGCAGCGTTCTACTAGCGGCTCCAGAAGCAGCTGGGGCCAACGTCCTGACTTTC. Filled out from reference TRBV29-1 and TRBJ2-6, the complete variable domain reads SAVISQKPSRDICQRGTSLTIQCQVDSQVTMMFWYRQQPGQSLTLIATANQGSEATYESGFVIDKFPISRPNLTFSTLTVSNMSPEDSSIYLCSVLLAAPEAAGANVLTFGAGSRLTVL.

The rearrangement links TRBV5-1 to TRBJ1-1; tentative D call: TRBD1 (5 bases). The CDR3 contains 13 residues. Between the trimmed V and J ends, which lost 0 bases and 6 bases, there was a span of 9 bases. Per the germline V gene, CDR1 is SGHRS and CDR2 is YFSETQ. The CDR3 DNA is TGCGCCAGCAGCTTGGCCGGGGGGTCTGAAGCTTTCTTT. It is translated as CASSLAGGSEAFF.

The chain is built from TRBV19 and TRBJ1-5; D is possibly TRBD1 (5 bases). Germline V gene lookup returns CDR1 LNHDA and CDR2 SQIVND (reference sequence). This CDR3 is built from 14 residues. Trimming shortened V by 9 bases and J by 5 bases, and 17 bases separated the two germline ends. The CDR3 here is CASDPRGIHQPQHF. CDR3 coding DNA: TGTGCCAGCGACCCCCGGGGGATTCATCAGCCCCAGCATTTT.

This clone was detected once. The chain joins TRBV30 to TRBJ2-3; 9 bases agree with TRBD1. The J segment lost 1 base and the V segment lost 4 bases, leaving 9 bases of the junction unmatched. Germline V gene lookup returns CDR1 GTSNPN and CDR2 SVGIG (reference sequence). The CDR3 length is 16 residues. As DNA, the CDR3 is TGTGCCTGGAACGAAACAGGGGGCCAGCGCACAGATACGCAGTATTTT. Translation: CAWNETGGQRTDTQYF.

The V gene is TRBV5-6, the J gene TRBJ2-5; TRBD2 might be the D (6 bases). From germline, CDR1 is SGHDT and CDR2 YYEEEE. Trimming pared 4 bases from V and 4 bases from J, leaving 20 bases between. CDR3 length: 16 residues. The CDR3 region is CASSTGWRVEGETQYF. Here the CDR3 DNA reads TGTGCCAGCAGCACCGGTTGGAGGGTGGAGGGAGAGACCCAGTACTTC.

This clone was seen only once. The chain is built from TRBV4-1 and TRBJ2-5; a weak D match, TRBD1 (6 bases). The CDR3 loop spans 16 amino acids. Germline V gene sequence: CDR1 MGHRA, CDR2 YSYEKL. The V end was cut by 1 base, the J end by 4 bases, with 16 bases between. Here the CDR3 DNA reads TGCGCCAGCAGCCAAGGCAACAGGGTTTTACGAGAGACCCAGTACTTC. Its protein is CASSQGNRVLRETQYF.

The chain employs TRBV5-1 and TRBJ1-2; unclear D gene. The CDR3 has 14 residues. The V gene lost 0 bases and the J gene lost 4 bases, with 10 bases spanning the gap. Germline V gene data show CDR1 as SGHRS and CDR2 as YFSETQ. The CDR3 loop reads CASSLVAGSYGYTF. CDR3 in DNA: TGCGCCAGCAGCTTGGTGGCGGGTTCCTATGGCTACACCTTC. Filled out from reference TRBV5-1 and TRBJ1-2, the complete variable domain reads KAGVTQTPRYLIKTRGQQVTLSCSPISGHRSVSWYQQTPGQGLQFLFEYFSETQRNKGNFPGRFSGRQFSNSRSEMNVSTLELGDSALYLCASSLVAGSYGYTFGSGTRLTVV.

The rearrangement links TRBV5-6 to TRBJ1-2; D is unresolved. The CDR3 length is 15 residues. The germline CDR1 and CDR2 sequences are SGHDT and YYEEEE. Trimming removed 0 bases from V and 7 bases from J, with 16 bases in between. The CDR3 bases are TGTGCCAGCAGCTTGGTCCCAGCCGGAGGTGCTGGCTACACCTTC. It is translated as CASSLVPAGGAGYTF.

This chain uses TRBV6-5 with TRBJ1-1; 10 bases are shared with TRBD1. Germline CDR1 reads MNHEY; CDR2 reads SVGAGI. The trim removed 6 bases at V and 1 base at J, leaving 5 bases unmatched. The CDR3 consists of 15 residues. The CDR3 nucleotides read TGTGCCAGCAGACGACAGGGGGCTGGGAACACTGAAGCTTTCTTT. This encodes CASRRQGAGNTEAFF.

The chain is built from TRBV5-1 and TRBJ2-1; 8 positions agree with TRBD2. The junction had 2 bases not matched to a gene; V was cut back by 1 base and J by 5 bases. Germline values: CDR1 SGHRS, CDR2 YFSETQ. The CDR3 spans 14 residues. The CDR3 nucleotides are TGCGCCAGCAGCTTGTCGGGGGGGGACAATGAGCAGTTCTTC. Translating gives CASSLSGGDNEQFF.

The rearrangement joins TRBV5-1 to TRBJ2-5; 12 bases are shared with TRBD1. Looked up from germline, CDR1 is SGHRS and CDR2 is YFSETQ. V gave up 0 bases and J gave up 4 bases; unmatched junction bases: 1. This CDR3 comprises 15 residues. CDR3 loop: CASSLEGQGAETQYF. CDR3 DNA: TGCGCCAGCAGCTTGGAGGGACAGGGGGCAGAGACCCAGTACTTC.

The genes are TRBV28 and TRBJ2-6; a possible D gene is TRBD1 (6 bases). The germline CDR1 and CDR2 sequences are MDHEN and SYDVKM. V was shortened by 5 bases and J by 0 bases, with 11 bases between the two germline ends. This CDR3 spans 16 amino acids. CDR3 sequence: CASSRRGFSGANVLTF. CDR3 coding DNA: TGTGCCAGCAGTCGTAGGGGGTTCTCTGGGGCCAACGTCCTGACTTTC.

This sequence joins TRBV7-6 and TRBJ2-7, with 8 bases aligning to TRBD2. The V gene's germline CDR1 is SGHVS and CDR2 FNYEAQ. Trimming took 1 base from V and 6 from J; bases not matched to a gene: 5. The CDR3 has 14 amino acids. The DNA of the CDR3 is TGTGCCAGCAGCTTAGGAGCGGGAGTGGGCGAGCAGTACTTC. It codes for CASSLGAGVGEQYF. Full variable domain (missing parts from reference TRBV7-6 and TRBJ2-7): GAGVSQSPRYKVTKRGQDVALRCDPISGHVSLYWYRQALGQGPEFLTYFNYEAQQDKSGLPNDRFSAERPEGSISTLTIQRTEQRDSAMYRCASSLGAGVGEQYFGPGTRLTVT.

J is TRBJ2-7 and V is TRBV4-2, with 9 bases fitting TRBD2. V trimming: 4 bases; J trimming: 6 bases; junction bases outside the gene matches: 10. Looked up from germline, CDR1 is LGHNA and CDR2 is YNFKEQ. The CDR3 loop spans 15 amino acids. This chain's CDR3 is CASSLIGTSHVEQYF. CDR3 in DNA: TGTGCCAGCAGCCTCATCGGGACTAGCCATGTCGAGCAGTACTTC.

V is TRBV6-5 and J is TRBJ2-3, with TRBD2 matching 7 bases. Trimming removed 7 bases from V and 1 base from J; junction bases left unmatched: 8. There are 15 residues in the CDR3. Germline values: CDR1 MNHEY, CDR2 SVGAGI. The CDR3 region has the DNA TGTGCCAGCAAATACGCGGGAGCGGGCACAGATACGCAGTATTTT. This encodes CASKYAGAGTDTQYF.

As for this clone: The junction and the germline gene differ at one end; a read error may be behind it. The chain carries TRBV6-5 and TRBJ2-2; D is possibly TRBD1 (5 bases). Germline V gene sequence: CDR1 MNHEY, CDR2 SVGAGI. The CDR3 is made up of 14 amino acids. The CDR3 region has the DNA TGTGCCGGCAGTTTGTACAGGAGCACCGGGGAGCTGTTTTTT. Amino acids: CAGSLYRSTGELFF.